A single sample is the source of the 29 T cell receptor beta chains below, sequenced in a study of OX40 agonist ivuxolimab in advanced cancers. Profiled with immunoSEQ multiplex PCR; TCRdb holds only in-frame clones, not every one. Seen here are roughly 81,000 clones, around 85% observed once, and the top ten hold around 5.1%. The source was CD4+ or CD8+ T cells sorted from blood, collected in a trial of the OX40 agonist ivuxolimab. Source of these receptors: an adult with an advanced solid tumor such as melanoma, head and neck, liver or kidney cancer.

This clone has only a few counts. V usage is TRBV10-1 and J usage is TRBJ1-6; D is uncertain. CDR1 WNHNN and CDR2 SYGVQD come from the germline V gene (reference sequence). The CDR3 spans 10 residues. Trimming pared 8 bases from V and 15 bases from J, leaving 11 bases between. The DNA of the CDR3 is TGCGCCAGCCAAGGCCGGGGCCTCCACTTT. It yields the protein CASQGRGLHF.

The chain joins TRBV4-3 to TRBJ2-7; no clear D gene. V gave up 0 bases and J gave up 0 bases, with 12 bases separating them. The CDR3 runs to 16 residues. Germline V CDR1 and CDR2: LGHNA, YSLEER. The CDR3 sequence: CASSQDFGAVSYEQYF. CDR3 bases: TGCGCCAGCAGCCAAGATTTCGGTGCAGTCTCCTACGAGCAGTACTTC.

This clone was recorded once. The chain carries TRBV5-4 and TRBJ2-2; 8 bases line up with TRBD2. Per the germline V gene, CDR1 is SGHNT and CDR2 is YYREEE (reference sequence). V shed 5 bases, J shed 2 bases, and the junction held 2 bases outside the gene matches. The CDR3 extends over 14 amino acids. This CDR3 is CASSTSGNTGELFF. CDR3 in DNA: TGTGCCAGCAGTACTAGCGGTAACACCGGGGAGCTGTTTTTT. Supplemented by reference TRBV5-4 and TRBJ2-2, the full variable domain reads ETGVTQSPTHLIKTRGQQVTLRCSSQSGHNTVSWYQQALGQGPQFIFQYYREEENGRGNFPPRFSGLQFPNYSSELNVNALELDDSALYLCASSTSGNTGELFFGEGSRLTVL.

The chain has TRBV19 and TRBJ2-1; 9 bases match TRBD1. V dropped 4 bases and J dropped 6; count of bases not matched to a gene: 4. Germline assignment: CDR1 LNHDA and CDR2 SQIVND (reference sequence). The CDR3 consists of 14 residues. CDR3 DNA: TGTGCCAGTAGTAGCGGGACAGGGTTCAATGAGCAGTTCTTC. Its protein product is CASSSGTGFNEQFF.

The chain uses TRBV20-1 and TRBJ1-2; weak D call: TRBD1 (5 bases). The CDR3 loop spans 11 amino acids. The V gene lost 5 bases and the J gene lost 7 bases, with 11 bases spanning the gap. Germline values: CDR1 DFQATT, CDR2 SNEGSKA (reference sequence). This CDR3 reads CSARDAPGYTF. CDR3 coding DNA: TGCAGTGCTCGGGACGCACCTGGCTACACCTTC.

This chain links TRBV5-1 with TRBJ2-7; D is undetermined. Germline CDR1 reads SGHRS; CDR2 reads YFSETQ. Trimming took 2 bases from V and 2 from J, leaving 8 bases between them. The CDR3 is 13 amino acids. The CDR3 reads CASSFTPAYEQYF. Here the CDR3 DNA reads TGCGCCAGCAGCTTTACACCCGCCTACGAGCAGTACTTC.

V and J are TRBV9 and TRBJ1-1; 8 nucleotides align to TRBD1. V shed 5 bases and J 1 base; nucleotides not matched to a gene: 7. This CDR3 is built from 15 residues. Germline V gives CDR1 SGDLS, CDR2 YYNGEE. CDR3 protein: CASSKQGGTNTEAFF. In nucleotides, the CDR3 is TGTGCCAGCAGTAAACAGGGGGGGACGAACACTGAAGCTTTCTTT. The variable domain in full, with the rest retrieved from reference TRBV9 and TRBJ1-1, is DSGVTQTPKHLITATGQRVTLRCSPRSGDLSVYWYQQSLDQGLQFLIQYYNGEERAKGNILERFSAQQFPDLHSELNLSSLELGDSALYFCASSKQGGTNTEAFFGQGTRLTVV.

The J gene is TRBJ2-1, the V gene TRBV10-1; D not certain. The germline V gene encodes CDR1 WNHNN and CDR2 SYGVQD (reference sequence). V lost 5 bases to trimming and J lost 7 bases, with 9 bases between them. The CDR3 totals 12 residues. Here the CDR3 reads CASSPERNEQFF. The DNA of the CDR3 is TGCGCCAGCAGTCCCGAGAGGAATGAGCAGTTCTTC.

The chain combines TRBV2 with TRBJ1-2; a possible D gene is TRBD1 (6 bases). Trimming removed 6 bases from V and 5 bases from J, with 13 bases in between. Germline lookup yields CDR1 SNHLY and CDR2 FYNNEI. The CDR3 is 13 residues long. The DNA of the CDR3 is TGTGCCAGCAGGGACACAGGGTCGTATGGCTACACCTTC. Translating gives CASRDTGSYGYTF. The whole variable domain, filled in from reference TRBV2 and TRBJ1-2, reads EPEVTQTPSHQVTQMGQEVILRCVPISNHLYFYWYRQILGQKVEFLVSFYNNEISEKSEIFDDQFSVERPDGSNFTLKIRSTKLEDSAMYFCASRDTGSYGYTFGSGTRLTVV.

The rearrangement joins TRBV23-1 to TRBJ2-1; no clear D gene. Being an ORF, TRBV23-1 has a function that is uncertain. V lost 4 bases and J 0 bases, leaving 7 bases between the germline ends. This CDR3 comprises 14 residues. In nucleotides, the CDR3 is TGCGCCAGCAGTCCCCCGCCCTCCTACAATGAGCAGTTCTTC. Its protein product is CASSPPPSYNEQFF.

The CDR3 region is CASSQESELVYGYTF. CDR3 nucleotides: TGTGCCAGCAGCCAAGAAAGTGAGCTGGTGTATGGCTACACCTTC. The V gene is TRBV4-2, the J gene TRBJ1-2; D is unclear. Trimming left V 0 bases short and J 5 bases short, with 13 bases between. Looked up from germline, CDR1 is LGHNA and CDR2 is YNFKEQ. The CDR3 is 15 residues long.

This rearrangement joins TRBV7-3 to TRBJ1-1, with 8 bases matching TRBD1. Germline lookup yields CDR1 SGHTA and CDR2 FQGTGA. This CDR3 region has 18 residues. V shed 1 base, J shed 3 bases, and the junction held 13 bases outside the gene matches. The CDR3 DNA follows: TGTGCCAGCAGCTTAATGCCCGGATTCAGGGGGCAAGACACTGAAGCTTTCTTT. Amino acids: CASSLMPGFRGQDTEAFF.

CDR3 bases: TGTGCCAGCAGCTTCGGGACAGCCTCCTACGAGCAGTACTTC. Translated, it gives CASSFGTASYEQYF. This chain uses TRBV9 with TRBJ2-7; 7 bases align to TRBD1. The germline gives CDR1 SGDLS, CDR2 YYNGEE. V trimming: 4 bases; J trimming: 0 bases; junction bases outside the gene matches: 4. CDR3 length equals 14 residues.

The rearrangement uses TRBV5-5 and TRBJ1-1, with D perhaps matching TRBD1 (5 bases). Germline CDR1 is SGHKS and CDR2 is YYEKEE (reference sequence). Trimming shortened V by 4 bases and J by 10 bases, and 20 bases separated the two germline ends. There are 14 residues in the CDR3. CDR3: CASSPSQGTFGAFF. DNA of the CDR3: TGTGCCAGCAGCCCTTCTCAGGGTACGTTCGGAGCTTTCTTT. Based on the CDR3 plus reference TRBV5-5 and TRBJ1-1, the full variable domain is DAGVTQSPTHLIKTRGQQVTLRCSPISGHKSVSWYQQVLGQGPQFIFQYYEKEERGRGNFPDRFSARQFPNYSSELNVNALLLGDSALYLCASSPSQGTFGAFFGQGTRLTVV.

The chain uses TRBV29-1 and TRBJ2-1; D is undetermined. V lost 5 bases and J lost 0, with 11 bases in between. Germline CDR1 and CDR2: SQVTM and ANQGSEA. The CDR3 spans 14 residues. CDR3 DNA: TGCAGCGTTTATGACACCCGCTCCTACAATGAGCAGTTCTTC. Its protein product is CSVYDTRSYNEQFF.

Only a few counts were recorded for this clone. This chain connects TRBV5-6 to TRBJ1-1; the D is unclear. Per germline, CDR1 SGHDT and CDR2 YYEEEE. Trimming removed 0 bases from V and 0 bases from J, with 9 bases in between. The CDR3 covers 15 residues. CDR3 DNA sequence: TGTGCCAGCAGCTTGGGGCAGCAAATGAACACTGAAGCTTTCTTT. It codes for CASSLGQQMNTEAFF.

This chain joins TRBV19 and TRBJ2-2; D may correspond to TRBD1 or TRBD2 (5 bases each). Germline V CDR1 and CDR2: LNHDA, SQIVND (reference sequence). The length of the CDR3 is 16 residues. Trimming removed 4 bases at V and 5 bases at J, with 17 bases between. The CDR3 sequence: CASSNLQDSPTGELFF. CDR3 DNA sequence: TGTGCCAGTAGTAACCTACAGGACTCGCCGACCGGGGAGCTGTTTTTT. The full variable domain, in which reference TRBV19 and TRBJ2-2 provide the parts outside the CDR3, is DGGITQSPKYLFRKEGQNVTLSCEQNLNHDAMYWYRQDPGQGLRLIYYSQIVNDFQKGDIAEGYSVSREKKESFPLTVTSAQKNPTAFYLCASSNLQDSPTGELFFGEGSRLTVL.

The chain is built from TRBV5-1 and TRBJ2-5; the match to TRBD1 covers 10 bases. This CDR3 has 14 amino acids. Per germline, CDR1 SGHRS and CDR2 YFSETQ. V lost 4 bases to trimming and J lost 5 bases; unmatched junction nucleotides: 5. CDR3: CASSRGQGTETQYF. The CDR3 nucleotides are TGCGCCAGCAGCAGGGGACAGGGGACGGAGACCCAGTACTTC.

The V gene is TRBV5-4, the J gene TRBJ1-1; 9 bases map to TRBD1. The CDR3 spans 16 residues. Germline V gene sequence: CDR1 SGHNT, CDR2 YYREEE (reference sequence). After removal of 0 bases from V and 6 bases from J, the junction contained 9 bases not matched to a gene. CDR3 sequence reads: CASSLAGDRVASEAFF. DNA of the CDR3: TGTGCCAGCAGCTTGGCCGGGGACAGGGTCGCTTCTGAAGCTTTCTTT.

As regards this clone: Other nucleotide sequences from this sample produce the same CDR3. V usage is TRBV9 and J usage is TRBJ2-2, with 7 bases fitting TRBD1. Germline trimming cut 0 bases from V and 0 bases from J; bases unmatched to any gene: 2. The CDR3 is 16 amino acids. The germline V gene encodes CDR1 SGDLS and CDR2 YYNGEE. CDR3 region: CASSVGQGANTGELFF. For the CDR3, the DNA is TGTGCCAGCAGCGTAGGTCAGGGGGCGAACACCGGGGAGCTGTTTTTT.

The chain couples TRBV14 to TRBJ1-1, with a tentative D call TRBD1 (6 bases). The V gene lost 4 bases and the J gene lost 1 base, with 13 bases spanning the gap. There are 15 residues in the CDR3. Germline CDR1 reads SGHDN; CDR2 reads FVKESK. CDR3 sequence (DNA): TGTGCCAGCAGCCGAATAGGACAGAAGAACACTGAAGCTTTCTTT. Amino acid sequence: CASSRIGQKNTEAFF.

The J gene is TRBJ2-3, the V gene TRBV14; the D call may be TRBD1 or TRBD2 (5 bases each). CDR1 and CDR2 (germline): SGHDN, FVKESK. CDR3 length equals 17 residues. V was trimmed by 4 bases and J by 2 bases, leaving 19 bases between them. The chain's CDR3 is CASSLGVASPPTDTQYF. For the CDR3, the DNA is TGTGCCAGCAGCCTGGGGGTGGCTAGTCCCCCCACAGATACGCAGTATTTT.

In regard to this clone: Other DNA sequences in this specimen translate into the identical CDR3. The chain is built from TRBV11-2 and TRBJ2-5; D might be TRBD1 (6 bases). CDR3 length equals 13 residues. Trimming removed 5 bases from V and 0 bases from J, with 7 bases in between. Germline CDR1 reads SGHAT; CDR2 reads FQNNGV. The CDR3 sequence: CASSRDNQETQYF. The CDR3, as DNA: TGTGCCAGCAGCAGGGACAACCAAGAGACCCAGTACTTC.

Notes on this clone: The sample contains more than one DNA sequence encoding this CDR3. V usage is TRBV2 and J usage is TRBJ2-1; 9 bases are a match to TRBD2. V lost 4 bases, J lost 5 bases, and 0 bases stayed unmatched. The CDR3 covers 13 residues. Germline values: CDR1 SNHLY, CDR2 FYNNEI. Written as DNA, the CDR3 is TGTGCCAGCAGTGGACTAGCGGACAATGAGCAGTTCTTC. This translates into CASSGLADNEQFF.

The gene calls are TRBV6-1 and TRBJ1-6; D possibly corresponds to TRBD1 (6 bases). The CDR3 length is 14 residues. V was cut by 4 bases and J by 9 bases, with 13 bases left in between. The germline CDR1 and CDR2 sequences are MNHNS and SASEGT. The CDR3 is CASSGGGLSSPLHF. As DNA, the CDR3 is TGTGCCAGCAGTGGGGGGGGGCTGAGTTCACCCCTCCACTTT.

The V and J genes are TRBV19 and TRBJ2-2; D is unclear. This CDR3 is 15 amino acids long. Germline CDR1 LNHDA, CDR2 SQIVND (reference sequence). V was shortened by 4 bases and J by 0 bases, with 9 bases between the two germline ends. DNA of the CDR3: TGTGCCAGTAGTAAGAGGTCAACGAACACCGGGGAGCTGTTTTTT. Its translation: CASSKRSTNTGELFF.

This chain joins TRBV6-5 and TRBJ2-1; 10 positions agree with TRBD1. V shed 6 bases and J 4 bases; nucleotides not matched to a gene: 6. The CDR3 runs to 15 residues. Germline lookup yields CDR1 MNHEY and CDR2 SVGAGI. CDR3 in amino acids: CASSPGTGAYNEQFF. The CDR3 DNA sequence: TGTGCCAGCAGCCCGGGGACAGGGGCGTACAATGAGCAGTTCTTC.

The gene calls are TRBV4-1 and TRBJ2-7, with 8 bases lining up with TRBD2. The CDR3 sequence is 16 residues long. V dropped 1 base and J dropped 2; count of bases not matched to a gene: 7. CDR1 is MGHRA, CDR2 YSYEKL, per germline. CDR3 sequence (DNA): TGCGCCAGCAGCCAAGCCGGGACTAGTCCTGCCTACGAGCAGTACTTC. Translating it yields CASSQAGTSPAYEQYF.

This clone was seen a single time. The chain has TRBV6-5 and TRBJ2-7; the match to TRBD1 covers 7 bases. The trim removed 0 bases at V and 4 bases at J, leaving 6 bases unmatched. Germline assignment: CDR1 MNHEY and CDR2 SVGAGI. The CDR3 is 15 residues long. In DNA form, the CDR3 reads TGTGCCAGCAGTTACTCGCGGTCAGGGGGTTACGAGCAGTACTTC. Amino acid sequence: CASSYSRSGGYEQYF.